These 15 T cell receptor beta chains originate from one sample sequenced in a study of cytomegalovirus exposure and HLA in healthy donors. Vbeta (60) and Jbeta (13) primers were used in the PCR. The method was immunoSEQ multiplex PCR; TCRdb's version includes in-frame clones alone and lacks a portion of them. The table records about 100,000 clones, more than 65% of them present only once. The sample taken for sequencing was PBMCs. The receptors derive from a woman younger than 30 in good health and CMV-seropositive.

This clone was seen once. V and J are TRBV7-2 and TRBJ2-1; 10 nucleotides match TRBD2. The CDR3 is 13 amino acids. The J segment lost 14 bases and the V segment lost 5 bases, leaving 9 bases of the junction unmatched. Germline values: CDR1 SGHTA, CDR2 FQGNSA. The CDR3 nucleotides are TGTGCCAGCAGCCCAGGGGGACTAGCGAAGAAGTTCTTC. Translated, it gives CASSPGGLAKKFF.

This clone was counted between two and nine times. The junction shows a germline mismatch at one end, possibly a read error. V and J are TRBV7-9 and TRBJ2-5; perhaps TRBD1 as D (5 bases). This CDR3 spans 10 amino acids. The germline gives CDR1 SEHNR, CDR2 FQNEAQ (reference sequence). CDR3 amino acids: CASSLEQGDF. The CDR3 DNA reads as TGTGCCAGCAGCTTGGAGCAGGGTGACTTC. The full variable domain, completed using reference TRBV7-9 and TRBJ2-5, is DTGVSQNPRHKITKRGQNVTFRCDPISEHNRLYWYRQTLGQGPEFLTYFQNEAQLEKSRLLSDRFSAERPKGSFSTLEIQRTEQGDSAMYLCASSLEQGDFGPGTRLLVL.

V gene TRBV27 combines with J gene TRBJ1-2; 7 bases agree with TRBD1. The CDR3 sequence is 15 residues long. Germline-derived CDR1 and CDR2 are MNHEY and SMNVEV (reference sequence). V shed 6 bases, J shed 4 bases, and the junction held 11 bases outside the gene matches. The CDR3 nucleotides are TGTGCCAGCAGGGTTACAGGGGCCCACGCCTATGGCTACACCTTC. It translates to CASRVTGAHAYGYTF.

There are a few counts of this clone. V gene TRBV27 combines with J gene TRBJ1-3; 9 bases fit TRBD1. The CDR3 is 16 amino acids. Per the germline V gene, CDR1 is MNHEY and CDR2 is SMNVEV (reference sequence). V lost 2 bases, J lost 3 bases, and 5 bases stayed unmatched. CDR3 coding DNA: TGTGCCAGCAGTTTACGACAGGGGGGGGATGGAAACACCATATATTTT. Encoded protein: CASSLRQGGDGNTIYF.

The gene calls are TRBV7-2 and TRBJ1-2, with D possibly TRBD1 on 5 matching bases. V shed 4 bases and J shed 7 bases, with 10 bases lying between them. The CDR3 loop spans 12 amino acids. Germline CDR1 reads SGHTA; CDR2 reads FQGNSA. The CDR3 DNA sequence: TGTGCCAGCAGCTCTGACAGTATTGGCTACACCTTC. Its protein is CASSSDSIGYTF.

The table lists this clone with a count of one. The chain carries TRBV29-1 and TRBJ2-7; the match to TRBD2 covers 10 bases. The CDR3 totals 13 residues. CDR1 is SQVTM, CDR2 ANQGSEA, per germline. The V gene end was trimmed by 2 bases and the J gene end by 4 bases; junction bases not matched to a gene: 2. This CDR3 reads CSVELAGVYEQYF. The CDR3 DNA follows: TGCAGCGTTGAACTAGCGGGGGTTTACGAGCAGTACTTC.

The chain has TRBV9 and TRBJ2-7; 12 nucleotides align to TRBD1. The CDR3 is 17 residues long. From germline, CDR1 is SGDLS and CDR2 YYNGEE. V dropped 0 bases and J dropped 0; count of bases not matched to a gene: 4. CDR3 loop: CASSVGPGQGASYEQYF. The CDR3 region has the DNA TGTGCCAGCAGCGTAGGCCCGGGACAGGGGGCCTCCTACGAGCAGTACTTC.

The J gene is TRBJ1-5, the V gene TRBV25-1; D uncertain. CDR3 length: 13 amino acids. Germline CDR1 and CDR2: MGHDK and SYGVNS. V shed 5 bases and J shed 2 bases, with 7 bases lying between them. The CDR3 DNA reads as TGTGCCAGCAGTATCGGTGGCAATCAGCCCCAGCATTTT. It codes for CASSIGGNQPQHF.

The V and J genes are TRBV2 and TRBJ2-1; 8 nucleotides match TRBD1. The CDR3 has 14 amino acids. Germline-derived CDR1 and CDR2 are SNHLY and FYNNEI. V lost 7 bases and J lost 7; bases outside the gene matches: 9. CDR3 coding DNA: TGTGCCAGCAACCCGGACAGGGAAGAAAATGAGCAGTTCTTC. Protein sequence: CASNPDREENEQFF.

This clone was recorded only once. The chain has TRBV6-5 and TRBJ1-6, with 9 nucleotides matching TRBD1. Germline assignment: CDR1 MNHEY and CDR2 SVGAGI. The CDR3 spans 15 residues. The J segment lost 9 bases and the V segment lost 7 bases, leaving 10 bases of the junction unmatched. The CDR3 reads CASNQGTGRVSPLHF. The CDR3 DNA sequence: TGTGCCAGCAACCAAGGGACAGGGAGGGTTTCACCCCTCCACTTT.

The rearrangement links TRBV6-6 to TRBJ1-2; D is unresolved. Germline values: CDR1 MNHNY, CDR2 SVGAGI (reference sequence). V was trimmed by 10 bases and J by 4 bases, leaving 19 bases between them. The CDR3 loop spans 14 amino acids. CDR3 protein: CATTSEGLSYGYTF. The CDR3 DNA reads as TGTGCCACTACCTCAGAGGGATTGAGCTATGGCTACACCTTC.

This clone was picked up a small number of times. This sample includes further DNA sequences coding for the same CDR3. The chain couples TRBV29-1 to TRBJ2-5; 9 nucleotides line up with TRBD1. The V gene end was trimmed by 6 bases and the J gene end by 2 bases; junction bases not matched to a gene: 10. CDR3 size: 15 residues. Germline lookup yields CDR1 SQVTM and CDR2 ANQGSEA. CDR3 DNA: TGCAGCGTCGAGCCTGGGACAGGGAGGCAAGAGACCCAGTACTTC. It translates to CSVEPGTGRQETQYF. Combining the CDR3 with reference TRBV29-1 and TRBJ2-5 gives the whole variable domain SAVISQKPSRDICQRGTSLTIQCQVDSQVTMMFWYRQQPGQSLTLIATANQGSEATYESGFVIDKFPISRPNLTFSTLTVSNMSPEDSSIYLCSVEPGTGRQETQYFGPGTRLLVL.

The V gene is TRBV5-1, the J gene TRBJ2-1, with TRBD2 matching over 7 bases. Germline V gene sequence: CDR1 SGHRS, CDR2 YFSETQ. The CDR3 has 15 residues. V shed 4 bases and J 7 bases; nucleotides not matched to a gene: 11. In nucleotides, the CDR3 is TGCGCCAGCAGCGATACGGGACTACCGGGAAATGAGCAGTTCTTC. This translates into CASSDTGLPGNEQFF.

This clone was observed a few times. The V and J genes are TRBV7-9 and TRBJ1-4, with D possibly matching TRBD1 (5 bases). The CDR3 has 15 residues. The germline gives CDR1 SEHNR, CDR2 FQNEAQ (reference sequence). V dropped 5 bases and J dropped 8 bases, with 18 bases sitting between them. The CDR3 is CASSDGLGQREKLFF. The CDR3 bases are TGTGCCAGCAGCGACGGGCTGGGGCAGAGAGAAAAACTGTTTTTT.

The chain links TRBV7-6 to TRBJ2-5; TRBD2 might be the D (5 bases). The CDR3 runs to 20 residues. From germline, CDR1 is SGHVS and CDR2 FNYEAQ. The ends were cut back, 1 base at V and 3 bases at J, with 27 bases in the middle. CDR3 amino acids: CASSLESGLRDPELEETQYF. Written as DNA, the CDR3 is TGTGCCAGCAGCTTAGAGTCTGGGTTGAGGGATCCAGAACTGGAAGAGACCCAGTACTTC.